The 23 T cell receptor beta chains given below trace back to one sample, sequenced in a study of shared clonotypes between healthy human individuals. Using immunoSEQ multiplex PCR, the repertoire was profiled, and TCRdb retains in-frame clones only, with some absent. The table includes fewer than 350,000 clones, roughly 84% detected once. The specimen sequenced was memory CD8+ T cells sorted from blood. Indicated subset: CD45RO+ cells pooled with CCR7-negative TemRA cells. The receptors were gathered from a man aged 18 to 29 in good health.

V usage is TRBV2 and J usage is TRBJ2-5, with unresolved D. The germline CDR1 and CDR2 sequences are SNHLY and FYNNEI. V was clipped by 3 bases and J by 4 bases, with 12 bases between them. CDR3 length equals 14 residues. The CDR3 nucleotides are TGTGCCAGCAGTGAGTGGGGTTCTGGAGAGACCCAGTACTTC. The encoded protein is CASSEWGSGETQYF.

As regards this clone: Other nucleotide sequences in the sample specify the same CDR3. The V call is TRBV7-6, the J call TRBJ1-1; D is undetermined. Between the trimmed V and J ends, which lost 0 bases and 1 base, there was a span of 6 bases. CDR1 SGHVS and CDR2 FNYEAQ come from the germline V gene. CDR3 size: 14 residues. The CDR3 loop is CASSLAGGNTEAFF. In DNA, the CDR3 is TGTGCCAGCAGCTTAGCGGGCGGGAACACTGAAGCTTTCTTT.

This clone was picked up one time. The CDR3 DNA reads TGTGCCAGCAGCGGAGGTGATACGCAGTATTTT. This codes for CASSGGDTQYF. The chain has TRBV6-5 and TRBJ2-3, with a tentative D call TRBD2 (5 bases). Germline V CDR1 and CDR2: MNHEY, SVGAGI. The CDR3 has 11 amino acids. V lost 6 bases and J lost 6, with 7 bases in between.

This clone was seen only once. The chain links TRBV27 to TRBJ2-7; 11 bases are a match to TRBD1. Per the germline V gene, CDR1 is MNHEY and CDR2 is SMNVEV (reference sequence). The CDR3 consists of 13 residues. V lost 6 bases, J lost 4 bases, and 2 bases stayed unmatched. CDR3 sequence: CASSGTGGYEQYF. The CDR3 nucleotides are TGTGCCAGCAGCGGGACAGGGGGATACGAGCAGTACTTC.

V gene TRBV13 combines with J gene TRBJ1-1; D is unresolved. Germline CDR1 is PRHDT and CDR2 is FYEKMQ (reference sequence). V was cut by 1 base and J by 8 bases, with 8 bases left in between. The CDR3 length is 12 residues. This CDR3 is CASSLEGMEAFF. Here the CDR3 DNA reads TGTGCCAGCAGCTTAGAGGGAATGGAAGCTTTCTTT.

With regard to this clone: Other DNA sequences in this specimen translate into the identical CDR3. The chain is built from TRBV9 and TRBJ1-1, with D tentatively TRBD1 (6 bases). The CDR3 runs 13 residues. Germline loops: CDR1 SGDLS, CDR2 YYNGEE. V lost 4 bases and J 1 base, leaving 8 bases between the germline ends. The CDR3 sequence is CASSPQGNTEAFF. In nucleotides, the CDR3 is TGTGCCAGCAGCCCACAGGGGAACACTGAAGCTTTCTTT.

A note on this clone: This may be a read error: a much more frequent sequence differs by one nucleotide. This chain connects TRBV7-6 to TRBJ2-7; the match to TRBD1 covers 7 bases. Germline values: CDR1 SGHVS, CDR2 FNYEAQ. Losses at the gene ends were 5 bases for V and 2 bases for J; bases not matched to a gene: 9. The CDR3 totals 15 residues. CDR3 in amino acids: CASSSAPGGTYEQYF. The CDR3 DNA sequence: TGTGCCAGCAGCAGTGCCCCAGGGGGTACCTACGAGCAGTACTTC.

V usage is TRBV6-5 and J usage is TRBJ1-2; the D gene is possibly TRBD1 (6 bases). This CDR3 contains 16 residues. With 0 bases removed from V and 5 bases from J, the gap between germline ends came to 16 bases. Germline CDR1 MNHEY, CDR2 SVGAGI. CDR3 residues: CASSYSVDRRRYGYTF. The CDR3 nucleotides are TGTGCCAGCAGTTACTCGGTTGACAGGAGGCGGTATGGCTACACCTTC.

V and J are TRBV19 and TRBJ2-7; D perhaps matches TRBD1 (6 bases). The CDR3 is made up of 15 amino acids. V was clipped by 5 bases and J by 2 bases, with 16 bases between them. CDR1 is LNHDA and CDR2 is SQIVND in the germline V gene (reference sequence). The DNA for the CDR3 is TGTGCCAGTAGTCTCTACAGGGCCCACCCCTACGAGCAGTACTTC. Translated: CASSLYRAHPYEQYF.

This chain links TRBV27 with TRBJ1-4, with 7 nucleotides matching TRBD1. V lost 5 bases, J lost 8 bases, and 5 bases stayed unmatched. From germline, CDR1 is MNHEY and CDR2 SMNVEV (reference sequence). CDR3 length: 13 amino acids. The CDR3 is CASSGQGGEKLFF. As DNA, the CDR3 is TGTGCCAGCAGTGGGCAGGGGGGCGAAAAACTGTTTTTT.

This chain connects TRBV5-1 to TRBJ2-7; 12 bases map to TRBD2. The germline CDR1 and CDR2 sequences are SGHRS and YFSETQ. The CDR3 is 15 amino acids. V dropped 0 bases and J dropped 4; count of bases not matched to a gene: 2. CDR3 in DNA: TGCGCCAGCAGCTTGGGACTAGCGGGAGAGTACGAGCAGTACTTC. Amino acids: CASSLGLAGEYEQYF.

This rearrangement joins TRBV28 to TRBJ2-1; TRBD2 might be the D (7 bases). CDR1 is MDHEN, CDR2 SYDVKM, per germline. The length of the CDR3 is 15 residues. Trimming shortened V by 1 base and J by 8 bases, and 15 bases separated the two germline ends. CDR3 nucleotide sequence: TGTGCCAGCAGTTTATATGGTGGGGGGGCAGATGAGCAGTTCTTC. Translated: CASSLYGGGADEQFF.

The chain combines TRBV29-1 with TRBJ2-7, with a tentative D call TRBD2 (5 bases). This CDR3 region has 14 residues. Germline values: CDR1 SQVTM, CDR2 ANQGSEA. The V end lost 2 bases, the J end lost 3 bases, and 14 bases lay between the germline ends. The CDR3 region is CSVELRGSLYEQYF. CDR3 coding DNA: TGCAGCGTTGAACTCCGGGGTAGTCTCTACGAGCAGTACTTC.

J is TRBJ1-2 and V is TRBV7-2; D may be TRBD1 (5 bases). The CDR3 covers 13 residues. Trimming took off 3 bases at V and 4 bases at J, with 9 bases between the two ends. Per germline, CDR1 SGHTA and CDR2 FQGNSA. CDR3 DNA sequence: TGTGCCAGCAGCTTCAGGGCAGCCTATGGCTACACCTTC. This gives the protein CASSFRAAYGYTF.

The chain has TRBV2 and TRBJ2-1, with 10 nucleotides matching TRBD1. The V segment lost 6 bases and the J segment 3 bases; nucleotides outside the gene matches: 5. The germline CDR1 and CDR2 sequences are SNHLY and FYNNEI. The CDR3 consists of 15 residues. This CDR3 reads CASRNRDRGYNEQFF. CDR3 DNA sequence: TGTGCCAGCAGAAATCGGGACAGGGGCTACAATGAGCAGTTCTTC. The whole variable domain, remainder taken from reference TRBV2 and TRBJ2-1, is EPEVTQTPSHQVTQMGQEVILRCVPISNHLYFYWYRQILGQKVEFLVSFYNNEISEKSEIFDDQFSVERPDGSNFTLKIRSTKLEDSAMYFCASRNRDRGYNEQFFGPGTRLTVL.

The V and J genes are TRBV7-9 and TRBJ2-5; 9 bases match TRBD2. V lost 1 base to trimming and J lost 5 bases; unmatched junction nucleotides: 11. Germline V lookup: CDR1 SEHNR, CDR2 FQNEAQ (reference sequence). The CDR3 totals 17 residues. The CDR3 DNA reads TGTGCCAGCAGCTTAGTAGGGCTAGCGGGACCACATGAGACCCAGTACTTC. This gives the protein CASSLVGLAGPHETQYF.

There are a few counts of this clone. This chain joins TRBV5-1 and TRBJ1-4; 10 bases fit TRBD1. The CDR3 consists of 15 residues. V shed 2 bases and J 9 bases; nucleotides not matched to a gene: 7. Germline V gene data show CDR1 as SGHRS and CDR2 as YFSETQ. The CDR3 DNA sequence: TGCGCCAGCAGCTTCGGGACAGGGGAGGGACAAAAACTGTTTTTT. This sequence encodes CASSFGTGEGQKLFF.

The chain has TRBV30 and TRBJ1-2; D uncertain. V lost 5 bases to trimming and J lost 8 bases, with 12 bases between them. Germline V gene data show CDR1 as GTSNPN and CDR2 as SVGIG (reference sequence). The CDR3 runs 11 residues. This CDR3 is CAWDSSEGYTF. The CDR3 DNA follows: TGTGCCTGGGATTCTTCGGAAGGCTACACCTTC.

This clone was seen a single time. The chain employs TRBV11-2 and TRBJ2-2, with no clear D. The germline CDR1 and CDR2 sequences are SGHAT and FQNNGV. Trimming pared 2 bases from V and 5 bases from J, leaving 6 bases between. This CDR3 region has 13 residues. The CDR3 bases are TGTGCCAGCAGCTTACTACCTACCGGGGAGCTGTTTTTT. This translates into CASSLLPTGELFF.

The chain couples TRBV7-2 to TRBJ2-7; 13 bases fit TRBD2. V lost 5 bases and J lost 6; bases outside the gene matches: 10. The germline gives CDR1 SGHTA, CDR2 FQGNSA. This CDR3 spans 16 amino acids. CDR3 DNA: TGTGCCAGCAGCCCGGGGACTAGCGGGATTCGGCGCGAGCAGTACTTC. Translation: CASSPGTSGIRREQYF. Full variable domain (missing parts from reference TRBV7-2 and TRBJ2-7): GAGVSQSPSNKVTEKGKDVELRCDPISGHTALYWYRQSLGQGLEFLIYFQGNSAPDKSGLPSDRFSAERTGGSVSTLTIQRTQQEDSAVYLCASSPGTSGIRREQYFGPGTRLTVT.

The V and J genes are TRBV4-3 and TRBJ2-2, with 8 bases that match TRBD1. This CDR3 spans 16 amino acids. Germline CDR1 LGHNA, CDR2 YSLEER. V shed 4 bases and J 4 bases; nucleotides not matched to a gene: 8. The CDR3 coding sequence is TGCGCCAGCAGCCGCCTGACAGGGGTGAGCACCGGGGAGCTGTTTTTT. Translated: CASSRLTGVSTGELFF.

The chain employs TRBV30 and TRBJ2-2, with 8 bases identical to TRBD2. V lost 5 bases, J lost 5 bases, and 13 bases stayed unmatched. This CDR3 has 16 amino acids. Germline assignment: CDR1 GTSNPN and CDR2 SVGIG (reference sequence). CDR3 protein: CAWDEIAGLRTGELFF. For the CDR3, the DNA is TGTGCCTGGGATGAAATAGCGGGATTAAGGACCGGGGAGCTGTTTTTT.

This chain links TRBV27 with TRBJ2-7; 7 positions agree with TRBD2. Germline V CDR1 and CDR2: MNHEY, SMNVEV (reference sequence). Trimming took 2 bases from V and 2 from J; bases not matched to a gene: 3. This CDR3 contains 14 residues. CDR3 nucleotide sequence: TGTGCCAGCAGTTTAGAGCGGGAAGCCTACGAGCAGTACTTC. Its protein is CASSLEREAYEQYF.